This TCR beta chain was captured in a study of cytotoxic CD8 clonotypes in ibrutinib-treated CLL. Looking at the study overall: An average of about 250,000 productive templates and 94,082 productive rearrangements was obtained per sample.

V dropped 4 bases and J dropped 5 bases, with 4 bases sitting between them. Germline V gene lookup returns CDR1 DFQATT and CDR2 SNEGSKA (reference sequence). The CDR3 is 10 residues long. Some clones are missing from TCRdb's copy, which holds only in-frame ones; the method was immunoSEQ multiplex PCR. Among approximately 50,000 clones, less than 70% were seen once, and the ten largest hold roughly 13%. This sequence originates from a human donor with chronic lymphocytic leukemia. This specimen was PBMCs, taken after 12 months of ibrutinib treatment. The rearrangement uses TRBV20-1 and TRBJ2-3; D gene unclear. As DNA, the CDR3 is TGCAGTGCTACTCGAGATACGCAGTATTTT. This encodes CSATRDTQYF.